The entry below describes one T cell receptor beta chain. The method was immunoSEQ multiplex PCR; TCRdb's version includes in-frame clones alone and lacks a portion of them. The repertoire holds around 1.5 million clones, with around 98% as singletons. This sample is drawn from a study of shared clonotypes between healthy human individuals. The length of the CDR3 is 12 residues. Germline CDR1 is MDHEN and CDR2 is SYDVKM. V was pared by 6 bases and J by 7 bases, with 3 bases of the junction left unmatched. The chain carries TRBV28 and TRBJ2-1; 7 nucleotides agree with TRBD1. The sample taken for sequencing was naive CD4+ T cells sorted from blood. As for subset: CD45RA+ positively selected. The clonotype comes from a man aged 25 to 40 in good health. The CDR3 sequence is CASRQGSNEQFF. The CDR3 nucleotides read TGTGCCAGCAGACAGGGGTCAAATGAGCAGTTCTTC.